Included here is one T cell receptor (beta chain) sequence, with context. This sample stems from a study of blood T cell repertoires in COVID-19. Study summary: Samples came from the United States, Italy and Spain, spanning acute and convalescent COVID-19.

Germline CDR1 reads LGHNT; CDR2 reads FRNRAP. CDR3 length: 14 residues. The V gene end was trimmed by 6 bases and the J gene end by 8 bases; junction bases not matched to a gene: 7. Some clones are missing from TCRdb's copy, which holds only in-frame ones; the method was immunoSEQ multiplex PCR. This table has about 30,000 clones, roughly nine tenths appearing once. The chain combines TRBV12-5 with TRBJ1-2, with TRBD1 matching 12 bases. Sequenced material: peripheral blood. The receptor comes from a man aged 60 to 69 with active or convalescent COVID-19. CDR3 loop: CASGPYGTGGGYTF. The CDR3, as DNA: TGTGCTAGTGGCCCTTATGGGACAGGGGGCGGCTACACCTTC.